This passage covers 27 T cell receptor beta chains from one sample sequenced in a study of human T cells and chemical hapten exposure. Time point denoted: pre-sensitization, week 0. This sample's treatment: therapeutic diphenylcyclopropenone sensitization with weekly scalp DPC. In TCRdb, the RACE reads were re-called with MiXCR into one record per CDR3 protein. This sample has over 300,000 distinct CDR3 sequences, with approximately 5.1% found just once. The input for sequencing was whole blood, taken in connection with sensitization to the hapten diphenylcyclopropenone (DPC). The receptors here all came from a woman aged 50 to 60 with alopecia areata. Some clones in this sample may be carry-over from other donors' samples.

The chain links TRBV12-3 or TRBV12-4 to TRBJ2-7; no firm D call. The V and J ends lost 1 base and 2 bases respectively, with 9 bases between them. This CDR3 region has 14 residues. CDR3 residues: CASSLGGRTYEQYF. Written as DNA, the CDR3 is TGTGCCAGCAGTTTAGGTGGCAGGACCTACGAGCAGTACTTC.

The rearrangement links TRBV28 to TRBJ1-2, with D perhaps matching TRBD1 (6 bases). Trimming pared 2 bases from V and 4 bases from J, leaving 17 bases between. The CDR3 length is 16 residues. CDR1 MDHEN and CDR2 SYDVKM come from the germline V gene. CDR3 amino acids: CASSLTPQGSLYGYTF. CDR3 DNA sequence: TGTGCCAGCAGTTTAACCCCCCAGGGGTCTCTCTATGGCTACACCTTC.

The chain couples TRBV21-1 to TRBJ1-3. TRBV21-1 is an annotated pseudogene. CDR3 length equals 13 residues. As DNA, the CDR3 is TGTGCCAGCAGCCGGGTCCGGGGAAACACCATATATTTT. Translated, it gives CASSRVRGNTIYF.

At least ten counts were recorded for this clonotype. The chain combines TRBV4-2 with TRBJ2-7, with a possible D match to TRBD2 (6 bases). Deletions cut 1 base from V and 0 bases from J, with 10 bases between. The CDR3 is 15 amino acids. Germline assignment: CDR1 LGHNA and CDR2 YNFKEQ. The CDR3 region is CASSQAPGSSYEQYF. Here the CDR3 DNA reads TGTGCCAGCAGCCAAGCCCCCGGGAGCTCCTACGAGCAGTACTTC.

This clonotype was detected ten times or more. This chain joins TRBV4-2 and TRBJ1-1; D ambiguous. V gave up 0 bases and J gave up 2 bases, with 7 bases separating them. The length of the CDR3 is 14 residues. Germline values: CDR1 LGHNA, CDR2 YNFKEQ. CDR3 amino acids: CASSQETGNTEAFF. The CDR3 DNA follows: TGTGCCAGCAGCCAAGAGACGGGAAACACTGAAGCTTTCTTT.

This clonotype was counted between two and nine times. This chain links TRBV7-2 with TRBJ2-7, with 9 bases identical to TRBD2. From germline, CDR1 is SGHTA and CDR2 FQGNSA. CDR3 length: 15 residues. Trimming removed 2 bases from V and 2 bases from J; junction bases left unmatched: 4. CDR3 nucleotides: TGTGCCAGCAGCTTAAGGGCGGGAGGGCCCTACGAGCAGTACTTC. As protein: CASSLRAGGPYEQYF.

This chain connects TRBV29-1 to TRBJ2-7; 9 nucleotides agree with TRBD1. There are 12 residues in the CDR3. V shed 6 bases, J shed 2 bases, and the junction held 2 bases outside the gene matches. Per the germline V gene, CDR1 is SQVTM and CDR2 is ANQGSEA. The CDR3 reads CSVTGGAYEQYF. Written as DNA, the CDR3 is TGCAGCGTGACAGGGGGTGCCTACGAGCAGTACTTC.

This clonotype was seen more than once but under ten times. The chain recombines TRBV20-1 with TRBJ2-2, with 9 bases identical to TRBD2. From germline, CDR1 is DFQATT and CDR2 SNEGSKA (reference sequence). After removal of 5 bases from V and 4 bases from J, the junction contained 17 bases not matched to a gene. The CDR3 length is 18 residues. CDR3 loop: CSAPRASGALRGTGELFF. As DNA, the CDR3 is TGCAGTGCTCCTAGGGCTAGCGGGGCCCTAAGAGGCACCGGGGAGCTGTTTTTT.

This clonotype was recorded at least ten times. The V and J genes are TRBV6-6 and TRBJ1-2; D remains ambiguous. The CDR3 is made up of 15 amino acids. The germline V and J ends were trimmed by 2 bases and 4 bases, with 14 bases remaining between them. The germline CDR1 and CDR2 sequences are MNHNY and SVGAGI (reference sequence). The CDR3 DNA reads TGTGCCAGCAGTTACCGCCCGGAGACTCGCTATGGCTACACCTTC. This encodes CASSYRPETRYGYTF.

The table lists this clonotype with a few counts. CDR3 DNA: TGTGCCTGGAGTGTGGCCAGCGGGAGGATTAGTTCGGATACGCAGTATTTT. Amino acid sequence: CAWSVASGRISSDTQYF. The V gene is TRBV30, the J gene TRBJ2-3, with TRBD2 identical over 9 bases. V lost 0 bases and J lost 6; bases outside the gene matches: 13. The CDR3 has 17 residues. Germline V gene lookup returns CDR1 GTSNPN and CDR2 SVGIG (reference sequence).

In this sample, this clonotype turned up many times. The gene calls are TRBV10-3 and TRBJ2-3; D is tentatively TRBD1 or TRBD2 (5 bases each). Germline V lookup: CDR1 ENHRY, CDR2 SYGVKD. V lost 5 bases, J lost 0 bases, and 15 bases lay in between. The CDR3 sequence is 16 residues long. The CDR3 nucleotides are TGTGCCATCAGTCTTTTAGCCGGGGCGAGCACAGATACGCAGTATTTT. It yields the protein CAISLLAGASTDTQYF.

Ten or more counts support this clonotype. The CDR3 here is CASSPRPVPSTITDTQYF. The CDR3 DNA reads TGTGCCAGCAGCCCGCGCCCTGTTCCTAGCACCATCACAGATACGCAGTATTTT. The chain combines TRBV9 with TRBJ2-3, with D possibly TRBD2 on 5 matching bases. Germline-derived CDR1 and CDR2 are SGDLS and YYNGEE. Trimming shortened V by 4 bases and J by 2 bases, and 23 bases separated the two germline ends. The CDR3 runs 18 residues.

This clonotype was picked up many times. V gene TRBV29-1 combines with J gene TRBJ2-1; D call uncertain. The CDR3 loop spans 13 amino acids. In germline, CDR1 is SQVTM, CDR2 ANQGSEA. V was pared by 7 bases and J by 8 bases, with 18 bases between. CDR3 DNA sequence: TGCAGCGCCGGGCCCCGGGCGTCCGATGAGCAGTTCTTC. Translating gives CSAGPRASDEQFF.

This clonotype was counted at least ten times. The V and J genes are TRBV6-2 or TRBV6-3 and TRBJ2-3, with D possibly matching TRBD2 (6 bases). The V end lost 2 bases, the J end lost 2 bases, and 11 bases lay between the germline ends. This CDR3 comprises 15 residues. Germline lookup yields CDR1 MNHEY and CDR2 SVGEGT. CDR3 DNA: TGTGCCAGCAGTTACGGGCTAGCGAACACAGATACGCAGTATTTT. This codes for CASSYGLANTDTQYF.

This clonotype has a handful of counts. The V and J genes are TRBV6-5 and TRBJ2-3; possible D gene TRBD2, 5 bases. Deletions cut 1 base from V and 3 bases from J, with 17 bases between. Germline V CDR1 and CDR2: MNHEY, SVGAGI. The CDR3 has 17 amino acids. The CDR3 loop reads CASSYLHGEFRTDTQYF. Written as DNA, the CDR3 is TGTGCCAGCAGTTACTTGCATGGGGAGTTTAGAACAGATACGCAGTATTTT.

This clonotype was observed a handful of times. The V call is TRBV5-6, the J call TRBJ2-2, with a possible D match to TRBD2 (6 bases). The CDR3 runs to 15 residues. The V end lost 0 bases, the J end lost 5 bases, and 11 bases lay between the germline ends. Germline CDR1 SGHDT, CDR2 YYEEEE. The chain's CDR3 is CASSLGTIRTGELFF. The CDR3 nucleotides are TGTGCCAGCAGCTTGGGGACTATACGAACCGGGGAGCTGTTTTTT.

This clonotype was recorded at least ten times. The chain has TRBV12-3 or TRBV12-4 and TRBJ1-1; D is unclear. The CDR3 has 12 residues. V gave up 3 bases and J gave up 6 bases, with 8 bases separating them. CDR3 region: CASSLSQPEAFF. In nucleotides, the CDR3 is TGTGCCAGCAGTTTGAGCCAGCCTGAAGCTTTCTTT.

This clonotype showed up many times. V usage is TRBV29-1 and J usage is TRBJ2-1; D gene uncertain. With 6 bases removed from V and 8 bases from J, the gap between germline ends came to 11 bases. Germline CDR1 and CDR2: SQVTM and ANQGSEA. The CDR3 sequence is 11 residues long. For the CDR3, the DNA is TGCAGCGTAGTCCTCCGGGATGAGCAGTTCTTC. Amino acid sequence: CSVVLRDEQFF.

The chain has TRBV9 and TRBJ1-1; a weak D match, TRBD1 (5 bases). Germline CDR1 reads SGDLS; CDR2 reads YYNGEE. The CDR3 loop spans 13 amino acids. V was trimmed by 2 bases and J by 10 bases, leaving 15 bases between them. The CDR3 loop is CASSVMGTESAFF. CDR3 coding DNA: TGTGCCAGCAGCGTCATGGGGACGGAATCAGCTTTCTTT. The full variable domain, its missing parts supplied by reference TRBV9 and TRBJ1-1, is DSGVTQTPKHLITATGQRVTLRCSPRSGDLSVYWYQQSLDQGLQFLIQYYNGEERAKGNILERFSAQQFPDLHSELNLSSLELGDSALYFCASSVMGTESAFFGQGTRLTVV.

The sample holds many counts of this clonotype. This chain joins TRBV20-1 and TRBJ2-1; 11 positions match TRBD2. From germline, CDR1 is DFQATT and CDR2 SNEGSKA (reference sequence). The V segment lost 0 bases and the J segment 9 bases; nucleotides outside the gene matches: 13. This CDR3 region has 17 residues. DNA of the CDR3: TGCAGTGCTAGAGATGTAGCGGGAGGGGGATATAAAGTTGAGCAGTTCTTC. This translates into CSARDVAGGGYKVEQFF.

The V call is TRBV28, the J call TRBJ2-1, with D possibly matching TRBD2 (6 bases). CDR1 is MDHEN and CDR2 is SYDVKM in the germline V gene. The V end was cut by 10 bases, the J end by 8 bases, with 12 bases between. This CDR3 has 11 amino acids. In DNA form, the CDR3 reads TGTGCCACCCAGGAGGGGCATGAGCAGTTCTTC. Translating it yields CATQEGHEQFF.

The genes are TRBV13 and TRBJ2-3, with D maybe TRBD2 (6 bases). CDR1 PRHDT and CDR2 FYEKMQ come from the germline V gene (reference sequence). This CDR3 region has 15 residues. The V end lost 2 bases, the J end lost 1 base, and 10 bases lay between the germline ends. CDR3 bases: TGTGCCAGCAGCTTACCTAGCGAGGGCACAGATACGCAGTATTTT. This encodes CASSLPSEGTDTQYF.

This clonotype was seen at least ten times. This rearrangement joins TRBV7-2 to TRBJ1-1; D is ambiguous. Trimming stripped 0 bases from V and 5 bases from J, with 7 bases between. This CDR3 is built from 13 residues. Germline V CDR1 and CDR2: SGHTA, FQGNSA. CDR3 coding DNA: TGTGCCAGCAGCTTAGCGTACGGAACTGAAGCTTTCTTT. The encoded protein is CASSLAYGTEAFF.

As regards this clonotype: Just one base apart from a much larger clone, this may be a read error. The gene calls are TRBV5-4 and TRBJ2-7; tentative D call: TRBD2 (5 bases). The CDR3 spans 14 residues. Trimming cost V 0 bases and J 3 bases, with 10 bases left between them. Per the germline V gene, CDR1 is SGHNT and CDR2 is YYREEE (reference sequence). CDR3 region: CASSLGSVHYEQYF. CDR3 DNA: TGTGCCAGCAGCTTGGGTAGCGTCCACTACGAGCAGTACTTC.

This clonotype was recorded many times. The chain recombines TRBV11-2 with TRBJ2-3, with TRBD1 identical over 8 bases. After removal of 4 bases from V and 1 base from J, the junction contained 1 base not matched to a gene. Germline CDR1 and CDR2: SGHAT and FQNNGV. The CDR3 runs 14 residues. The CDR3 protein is CASSWDRRTDTQYF. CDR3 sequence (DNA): TGTGCCAGCAGCTGGGACAGGCGCACAGATACGCAGTATTTT.

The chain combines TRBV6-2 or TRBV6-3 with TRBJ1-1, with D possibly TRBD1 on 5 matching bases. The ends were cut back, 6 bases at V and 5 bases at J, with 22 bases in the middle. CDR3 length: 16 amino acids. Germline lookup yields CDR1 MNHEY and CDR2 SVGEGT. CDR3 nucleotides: TGTGCCAGCAGGACGGAGGCAGGCGCAGGGTCAACTGAAGCTTTCTTT. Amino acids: CASRTEAGAGSTEAFF.

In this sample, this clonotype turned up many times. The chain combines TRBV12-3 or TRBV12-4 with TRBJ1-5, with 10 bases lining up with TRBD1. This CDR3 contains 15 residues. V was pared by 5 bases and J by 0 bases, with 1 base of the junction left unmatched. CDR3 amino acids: CASSGTGDSNQPQHF. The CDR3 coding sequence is TGTGCCAGCAGTGGGACAGGGGATAGCAATCAGCCCCAGCATTTT.